One and the same sample provided the 23 T cell receptor beta chains below, sequenced in a study of read filtering for tumor transcriptome and immune sequencing. The library was built from about 0.4 ug RNA with molecular barcoded adaptors for alpha/delta and beta/gamma chains. MiXCR, run by TCRdb on the reads, gives a single entry per CDR3 protein. There are over 50,000 distinct CDR3 sequences in the sample; roughly 18% occur only once, and around 15% lies in the top ten. The sample consisted of a population of CD138-negative cells sorted from bone marrow. All receptors derive from a donor at least 40 years old with multiple myeloma.

This clonotype was recorded at least ten times. One end of the junction fails to match germline, which may point to a read error. The genes are TRBV6-6 and TRBJ2-4; possible D gene TRBD2, 5 bases. The germline V gene has CDR1 MNHNY and CDR2 SVGAGI (reference sequence). The CDR3 sequence is 14 residues long. CDR3 residues: CASSYRRGWYIQYF. CDR3 in DNA: TGCGCCAGCAGTTATCGGAGAGGGTGGTACATTCAGTACTTC.

This clonotype was seen a handful of times. DNA of the CDR3: TGTGCCAGCAGCTTACCGGGGCGATACTACGAGCAGTACTTC. Encoded protein: CASSLPGRYYEQYF. The genes are TRBV7-8 and TRBJ2-7; the D call may be TRBD1 or TRBD2 (5 bases each). Germline-derived CDR1 and CDR2 are SGHVS and FQNEAQ. The CDR3 totals 14 residues. The V and J ends lost 2 bases and 3 bases respectively, with 11 bases between them.

This clonotype was observed a few times. The genes are TRBV15 and TRBJ1-1; D gene ambiguous. V shed 1 base and J shed 1 base, with 10 bases lying between them. CDR1 is LNHNV and CDR2 is YYDKDF in the germline V gene (reference sequence). This CDR3 spans 15 amino acids. CDR3 protein: CATSRGSAENTEAFF. DNA of the CDR3: TGTGCCACCAGCAGAGGGTCGGCAGAGAACACTGAAGCTTTCTTT.

For this clonotype: In this CDR3 the conserved last residue, phenylalanine or tryptophan, is missing, so a read error is likely. The chain uses TRBV20-1 and TRBJ1-1, with 7 nucleotides matching TRBD1. The CDR3 is 12 amino acids. After removal of 3 bases from V and 6 bases from J, the junction contained 4 bases not matched to a gene. Germline lookup yields CDR1 DFQATT and CDR2 SNEGSKA (reference sequence). Here the CDR3 reads CSARSGGSEAFS. Written as DNA, the CDR3 is TGCAGTGCTAGGTCAGGGGGTTCTGAAGCTTTCTCT.

In its sample, this clonotype was seen many times. The chain has TRBV11-1 and TRBJ1-2; D gene ambiguous. Trimming pared 5 bases from V and 3 bases from J, leaving 13 bases between. From germline, CDR1 is SGHAT and CDR2 FQDESV (reference sequence). This CDR3 is built from 14 residues. Written as DNA, the CDR3 is TGTGCCAGCAGCCGAACTCCGAGGGACTATGGCTACACCTTC. It codes for CASSRTPRDYGYTF.

This clonotype was detected ten times or more. The chain recombines TRBV12-3 or TRBV12-4 with TRBJ2-1; TRBD2 aligns across 9 bases. The CDR3 contains 15 residues. Trimming took 6 bases from V and 10 from J; bases not matched to a gene: 13. The CDR3 bases are TGTGCCAGCAGAACCCCCCGCGGGAGGGCCGGGGAGCAGTTCTTC. Amino acids: CASRTPRGRAGEQFF.

J is TRBJ1-1 and V is TRBV5-6; no firm D call. Germline assignment: CDR1 SGHDT and CDR2 YYEEEE. Trimming left V 2 bases short and J 4 bases short, with 12 bases between. The CDR3 is made up of 14 amino acids. The CDR3 region is CASSFQPAGTEAFF. In DNA form, the CDR3 reads TGTGCCAGCAGCTTTCAGCCAGCAGGCACTGAAGCTTTCTTT.

This clonotype was picked up many times. The chain combines TRBV29-1 with TRBJ1-5, with a tentative D call TRBD1 (6 bases). There are 12 residues in the CDR3. Germline V gene lookup returns CDR1 SQVTM and CDR2 ANQGSEA. Trimming cost V 4 bases and J 6 bases, with 10 bases left between them. CDR3 loop: CSVGGGGQPQHF. CDR3 DNA sequence: TGCAGCGTTGGAGGGGGGGGTCAGCCCCAGCATTTT. The full variable domain, rest sourced from reference TRBV29-1 and TRBJ1-5, is SAVISQKPSRDICQRGTSLTIQCQVDSQVTMMFWYRQQPGQSLTLIATANQGSEATYESGFVIDKFPISRPNLTFSTLTVSNMSPEDSSIYLCSVGGGGQPQHFGDGTRLSIL.

The CDR3 sequence is CASRKTGKGVQYF. The DNA of the CDR3 is TGTGCCAGCAGAAAGACAGGGAAAGGGGTGCAGTACTTC. The chain employs TRBV6-5 and TRBJ2-7, with 7 bases that match TRBD1. The CDR3 covers 13 residues. V lost 6 bases, J lost 9 bases, and 11 bases stayed unmatched. Germline V gene sequence: CDR1 MNHEY, CDR2 SVGAGI.

This clonotype has a count of ten or more. The chain recombines TRBV27 with TRBJ2-7; TRBD2 agrees at 9 bases. Germline V gene data show CDR1 as MNHEY and CDR2 as SMNVEV (reference sequence). Trimming took 6 bases from V and 3 from J; bases not matched to a gene: 6. This CDR3 has 14 amino acids. CDR3 in DNA: TGTGCCAGCAGACCGGGACTAGCAAGCTACGAGCAGTACTTC. It specifies CASRPGLASYEQYF.

This clonotype was detected ten times or more. DNA for the CDR3: TGTGCCAGCAGCCCGTCGGGGTCTGGGGCCAACGTCCTGACTTTC. This gives the protein CASSPSGSGANVLTF. The rearrangement joins TRBV6-5 to TRBJ2-6, with a weak D call TRBD2 (5 bases). V lost 6 bases to trimming and J lost 1 base, with 10 bases between them. Germline loops: CDR1 MNHEY, CDR2 SVGAGI. The CDR3 loop spans 15 amino acids.

This clonotype has ten or more counts. V gene TRBV7-9 combines with J gene TRBJ1-4; maybe TRBD1 (6 bases). This CDR3 is built from 15 residues. Trimming left V 7 bases short and J 3 bases short, with 15 bases between. Germline assignment: CDR1 SEHNR and CDR2 FQNEAQ (reference sequence). CDR3 DNA sequence: TGTGCCAGCACCAACGGACAGACCCCTAATGAAAAACTGTTTTTT. Its protein product is CASTNGQTPNEKLFF.

This clonotype occurred many times. This sequence joins TRBV28 and TRBJ1-1; D is unclear. This CDR3 is built from 13 residues. Germline lookup yields CDR1 MDHEN and CDR2 SYDVKM. V dropped 5 bases and J dropped 3 bases, with 10 bases sitting between them. CDR3 region: CASSPRSYTEAFF. In DNA form, the CDR3 reads TGTGCCAGCAGTCCCCGGTCGTACACTGAAGCTTTCTTT.

About this clonotype: Since no conserved phenylalanine or tryptophan closes the CDR3, a read error is the likely cause. V and J are TRBV14 and TRBJ1-1; the D is unclear. Germline-derived CDR1 and CDR2 are SGHDN and FVKESK. V lost 0 bases, J lost 11 bases, and 16 bases lay in between. The length of the CDR3 is 14 residues. The CDR3 protein is CASSQDLTGPGAFL. CDR3 nucleotide sequence: TGTGCCAGCAGCCAAGATCTGACGGGTCCGGGTGCTTTCCTT.

At least ten counts were recorded for this clonotype. The chain couples TRBV5-1 to TRBJ2-5, with D unresolved. This CDR3 contains 15 residues. Germline V CDR1 and CDR2: SGHRS, YFSETQ. Trimming removed 3 bases from V and 1 base from J, with 13 bases in between. The CDR3 DNA reads TGCGCCAGCAGCTCCTCTTCAAGGCCCCAAGAGACCCAGTACTTC. It is translated as CASSSSSRPQETQYF.

In this sample, this clonotype turned up once. The chain is built from TRBV28 and TRBJ1-1; TRBD1 matches at 7 bases. The CDR3 has 16 amino acids. CDR1 is MDHEN, CDR2 SYDVKM, per germline. V dropped 4 bases and J dropped 4; count of bases not matched to a gene: 12. Here the CDR3 DNA reads TGTGCCAGCAGTTCCCAACTCGTGAGGGGGCTCACTGAAGCTTTCTTT. Its translation is CASSSQLVRGLTEAFF.

There are many counts of this clonotype. The chain links TRBV20-1 to TRBJ2-4, with D possibly matching TRBD2 (5 bases). CDR1 is DFQATT, CDR2 SNEGSKA, per germline (reference sequence). The ends were cut back, 4 bases at V and 1 base at J, with 17 bases in the middle. This CDR3 contains 16 residues. CDR3 sequence (DNA): TGCAGTGCTATAGATGCGACTAAAGATGCCAAAAACATTCAGTACTTC. Its protein product is CSAIDATKDAKNIQYF.

As regards this clonotype: Being one base from a much bigger clone, this may be a read error. The chain is built from TRBV29-1 and TRBJ2-5; either TRBD1 or TRBD2 may supply D (5 bases each). The CDR3 loop spans 15 amino acids. Per the germline V gene, CDR1 is SQVTM and CDR2 is ANQGSEA. CDR3 in DNA: TGCAGCGTTGCTTGGGACGGACGGGGTCTTGGGACCCAGCACTTC. Protein sequence: CSVAWDGRGLGTQHF.

Ten or more counts support this clonotype. The rearrangement links TRBV28 to TRBJ2-7, with a possible D match to TRBD2 (5 bases). V was cut by 5 bases and J by 3 bases, with 17 bases left in between. The CDR3 is 15 residues long. The germline V gene has CDR1 MDHEN and CDR2 SYDVKM. The CDR3 spells CASSLRRTGGYEQYF. CDR3 in DNA: TGTGCCAGCAGTCTACGGAGGACTGGCGGCTACGAGCAGTACTTC.

Details on this clonotype: A much bigger clone sits one base away, suggesting this may be a read error. The chain joins TRBV10-3 to TRBJ2-7, with TRBD1 matching over 8 bases. The germline CDR1 and CDR2 sequences are ENHRY and SYGVKD. This CDR3 has 12 amino acids. CDR3 loop: CAARTGTYGQYF. CDR3 DNA: TGTGCCGCAAGGACAGGGACCTACGGGCAGTACTTC.

This clonotype was observed a single time. A much bigger clone sits one base away, suggesting this may be a read error. The V call is TRBV18, the J call TRBJ2-3; no definite D call. The CDR3 sequence is 13 residues long. CDR1 is KGHSH and CDR2 is LQKENI in the germline V gene. CDR3 amino acids: CAGSPYIADTQYF. In nucleotides, the CDR3 is TGTGCCGGCTCACCCTACATCGCGGATACGCAGTATTTT.

This clonotype has a count of ten or more. The chain employs TRBV2 and TRBJ2-7, with unresolved D. The length of the CDR3 is 15 residues. Per the germline V gene, CDR1 is SNHLY and CDR2 is FYNNEI. The ends were cut back, 8 bases at V and 4 bases at J, with 21 bases in the middle. The CDR3 nucleotides read TGTGCCAGCGGGTCCCCGGTGGTGTTTAGGTACGAGCAGTACTTC. Translating gives CASGSPVVFRYEQYF.

There are many counts of this clonotype. V is TRBV7-2 and J is TRBJ2-5, with a weak D call TRBD2 (5 bases). The germline V gene encodes CDR1 SGHTA and CDR2 FQGNSA. V was shortened by 7 bases and J by 4 bases, with 19 bases between the two germline ends. The CDR3 length is 15 residues. The CDR3, as DNA: TGTGCCAGCACCAGGACTGGGAGCAGGAGAGAGACCCAGTACTTC. Encoded protein: CASTRTGSRRETQYF.